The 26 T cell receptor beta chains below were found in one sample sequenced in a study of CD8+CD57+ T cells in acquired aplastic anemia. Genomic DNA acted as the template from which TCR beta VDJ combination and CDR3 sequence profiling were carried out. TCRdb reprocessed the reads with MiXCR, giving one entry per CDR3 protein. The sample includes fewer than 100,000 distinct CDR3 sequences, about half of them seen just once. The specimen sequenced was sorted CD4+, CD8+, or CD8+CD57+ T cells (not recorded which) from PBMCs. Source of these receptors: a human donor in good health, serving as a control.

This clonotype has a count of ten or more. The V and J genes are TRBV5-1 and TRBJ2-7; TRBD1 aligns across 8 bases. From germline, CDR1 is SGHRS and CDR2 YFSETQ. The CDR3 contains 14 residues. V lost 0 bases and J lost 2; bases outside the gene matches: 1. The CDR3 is CASSLAQGAYEQYF. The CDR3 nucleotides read TGCGCCAGCAGCTTGGCACAGGGGGCCTACGAGCAGTACTTC.

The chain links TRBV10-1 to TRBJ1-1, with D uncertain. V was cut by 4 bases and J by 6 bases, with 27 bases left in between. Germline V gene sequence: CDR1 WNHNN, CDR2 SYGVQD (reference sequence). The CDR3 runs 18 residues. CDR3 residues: CASSVPNRPIDRGAEAFF. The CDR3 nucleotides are TGCGCCAGCAGTGTCCCCAATAGGCCTATAGACCGGGGAGCTGAAGCTTTCTTT.

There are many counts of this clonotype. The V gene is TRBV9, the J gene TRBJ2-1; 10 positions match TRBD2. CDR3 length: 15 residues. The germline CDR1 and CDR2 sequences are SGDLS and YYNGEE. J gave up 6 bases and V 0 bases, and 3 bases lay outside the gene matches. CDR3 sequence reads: CASSVGTSGGNEQFF. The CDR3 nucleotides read TGTGCCAGCAGCGTAGGGACTAGCGGCGGCAATGAGCAGTTCTTC.

CDR3 in DNA: TGTGCCAGCAGCTTAGAGAGTTATAGCAATCAGCCCCAGCATTTT. It codes for CASSLESYSNQPQHF. The chain carries TRBV7-6 and TRBJ1-5; no definite D call. The length of the CDR3 is 15 residues. V was cut by 1 base and J by 0 bases, with 7 bases left in between. Germline-derived CDR1 and CDR2 are SGHVS and FNYEAQ.

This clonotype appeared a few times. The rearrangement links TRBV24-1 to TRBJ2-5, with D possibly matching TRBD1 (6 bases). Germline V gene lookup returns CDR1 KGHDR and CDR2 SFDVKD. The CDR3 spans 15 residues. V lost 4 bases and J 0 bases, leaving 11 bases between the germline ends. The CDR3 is CATSDPDRYQETQYF. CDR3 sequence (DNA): TGTGCCACCAGTGACCCCGACAGGTACCAAGAGACCCAGTACTTC.

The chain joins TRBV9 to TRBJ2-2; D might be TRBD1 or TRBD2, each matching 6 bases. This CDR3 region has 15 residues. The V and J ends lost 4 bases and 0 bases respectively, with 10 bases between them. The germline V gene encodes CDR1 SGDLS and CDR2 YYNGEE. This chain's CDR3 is CASSLGGSNTGELFF. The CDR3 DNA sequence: TGTGCCAGCAGCTTAGGGGGGTCGAACACCGGGGAGCTGTTTTTT.

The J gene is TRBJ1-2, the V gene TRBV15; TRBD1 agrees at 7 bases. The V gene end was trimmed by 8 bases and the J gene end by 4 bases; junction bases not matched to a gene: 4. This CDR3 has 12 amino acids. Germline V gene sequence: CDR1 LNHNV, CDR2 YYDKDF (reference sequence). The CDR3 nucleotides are TGTGCCACCGGCTCAGGGGGCTATGGCTACACCTTC. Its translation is CATGSGGYGYTF.

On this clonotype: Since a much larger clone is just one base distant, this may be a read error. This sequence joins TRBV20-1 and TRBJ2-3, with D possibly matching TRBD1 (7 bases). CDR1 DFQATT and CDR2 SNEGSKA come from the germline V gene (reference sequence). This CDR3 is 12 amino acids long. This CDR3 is CSAIGGTDTRYF. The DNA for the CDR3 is TGCAGTGCTATTGGAGGGACAGATACGCGGTATTTT.

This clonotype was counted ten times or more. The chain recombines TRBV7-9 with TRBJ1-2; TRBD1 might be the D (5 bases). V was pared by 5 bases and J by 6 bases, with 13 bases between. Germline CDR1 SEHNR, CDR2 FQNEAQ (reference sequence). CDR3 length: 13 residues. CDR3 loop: CASSRVGADGYTF. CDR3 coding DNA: TGTGCCAGCAGCCGCGTCGGGGCCGATGGCTACACCTTC.

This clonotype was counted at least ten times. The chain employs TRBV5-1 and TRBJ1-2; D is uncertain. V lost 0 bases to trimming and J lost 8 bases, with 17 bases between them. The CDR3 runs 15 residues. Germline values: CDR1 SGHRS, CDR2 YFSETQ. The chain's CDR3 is CASSLERGQLIGYTF. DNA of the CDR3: TGCGCCAGCAGCTTGGAGCGAGGTCAGCTCATAGGCTACACCTTC.

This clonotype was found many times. The CDR3 region has the DNA TGTGCCAGCAGCGCCCCCTCGAGGGCGGAAGGGGAGCAGTACTTC. Translation gives CASSAPSRAEGEQYF. The rearrangement joins TRBV9 to TRBJ2-7, with D maybe TRBD2 (5 bases). Deletions cut 3 bases from V and 7 bases from J, with 20 bases between. Germline V gene data show CDR1 as SGDLS and CDR2 as YYNGEE. The CDR3 is 15 residues long.

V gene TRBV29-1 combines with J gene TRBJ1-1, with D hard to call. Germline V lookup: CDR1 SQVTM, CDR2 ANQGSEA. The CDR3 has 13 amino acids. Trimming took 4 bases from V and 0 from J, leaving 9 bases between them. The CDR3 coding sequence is TGCAGCGTTGCAGGTCAGGTGAACACTGAAGCTTTCTTT. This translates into CSVAGQVNTEAFF.

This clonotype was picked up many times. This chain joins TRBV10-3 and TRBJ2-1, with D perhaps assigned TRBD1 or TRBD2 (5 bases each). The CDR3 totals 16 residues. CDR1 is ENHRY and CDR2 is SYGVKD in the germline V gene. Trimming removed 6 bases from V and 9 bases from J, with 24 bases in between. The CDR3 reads CAISHSGTEAFGEQFF. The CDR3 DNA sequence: TGTGCCATCAGCCACTCCGGGACCGAAGCTTTCGGTGAGCAGTTCTTC.

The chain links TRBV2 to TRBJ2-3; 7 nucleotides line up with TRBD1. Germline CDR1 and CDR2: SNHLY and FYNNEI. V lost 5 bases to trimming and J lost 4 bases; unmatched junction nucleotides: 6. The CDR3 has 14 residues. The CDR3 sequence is CASSRDRQADTQYF. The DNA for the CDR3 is TGTGCCAGCAGTCGGGACAGACAAGCAGATACGCAGTATTTT.

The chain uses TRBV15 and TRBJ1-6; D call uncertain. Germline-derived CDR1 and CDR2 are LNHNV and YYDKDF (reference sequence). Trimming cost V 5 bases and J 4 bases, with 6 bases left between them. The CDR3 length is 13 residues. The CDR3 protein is CATSRSYNSPLHF. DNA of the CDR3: TGTGCCACCAGCCGGAGTTATAATTCACCCCTCCACTTT.

CDR3 nucleotide sequence: TGTGCCAGCAGTGCCCTCGGACAGCTGAACACTGAAGCTTTCTTT. Encoded protein: CASSALGQLNTEAFF. The chain combines TRBV25-1 with TRBJ1-1, with TRBD1 as a possible D gene (6 bases). From germline, CDR1 is MGHDK and CDR2 SYGVNS. Trimming cost V 4 bases and J 0 bases, with 12 bases left between them. This CDR3 comprises 15 residues. Full variable domain (outside the CDR3, taken from reference TRBV25-1 and TRBJ1-1): EADIYQTPRYLVIGTGKKITLECSQTMGHDKMYWYQQDPGMELHLIHYSYGVNSTEKGDLSSESTVSRIRTEHFPLTLESARPSHTSQYLCASSALGQLNTEAFFGQGTRLTVV.

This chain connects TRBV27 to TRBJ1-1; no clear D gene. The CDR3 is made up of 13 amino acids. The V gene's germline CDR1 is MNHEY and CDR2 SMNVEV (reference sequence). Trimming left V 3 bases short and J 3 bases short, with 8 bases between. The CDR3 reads CASSFDIYTEAFF. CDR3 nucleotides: TGTGCCAGCAGTTTTGACATATACACTGAAGCTTTCTTT.

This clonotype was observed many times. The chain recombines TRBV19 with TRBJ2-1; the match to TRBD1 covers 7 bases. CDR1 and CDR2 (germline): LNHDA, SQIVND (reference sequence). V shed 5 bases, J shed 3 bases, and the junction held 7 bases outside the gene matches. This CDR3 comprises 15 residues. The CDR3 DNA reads TGTGCCAGTAGTTTCCGGGACAGCAACTACAATGAGCAGTTCTTC. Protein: CASSFRDSNYNEQFF.

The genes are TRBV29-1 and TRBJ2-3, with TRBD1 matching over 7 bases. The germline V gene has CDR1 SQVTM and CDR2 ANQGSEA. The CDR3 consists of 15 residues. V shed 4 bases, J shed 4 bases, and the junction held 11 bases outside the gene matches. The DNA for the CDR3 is TGCAGCGTTGCGGCGGACCAGGGGGTATCAGATACGCAGTATTTT. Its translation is CSVAADQGVSDTQYF.

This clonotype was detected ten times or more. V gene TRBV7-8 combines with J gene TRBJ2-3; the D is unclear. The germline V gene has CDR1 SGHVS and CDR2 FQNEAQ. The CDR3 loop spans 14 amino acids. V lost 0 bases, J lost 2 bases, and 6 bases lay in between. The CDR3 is CASSLAGNTDTQYF. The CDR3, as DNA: TGTGCCAGCAGCTTAGCGGGGAACACAGATACGCAGTATTTT.

DNA of the CDR3: TGTGCCAGCAGCTTGGGACAGGGGATGAGCAATCAGCCCCAGCATTTT. This codes for CASSLGQGMSNQPQHF. V gene TRBV11-2 combines with J gene TRBJ1-5; TRBD1 agrees at 10 bases. With V trimmed by 3 bases and J by 1 base, 3 bases remained unmatched. Germline assignment: CDR1 SGHAT and CDR2 FQNNGV. The CDR3 spans 16 residues. Together with reference TRBV11-2 and TRBJ1-5, the CDR3 gives the full variable domain: EAGVAQSPRYKIIEKRQSVAFWCNPISGHATLYWYQQILGQGPKLLIQFQNNGVVDDSQLPKDRFSAERLKGVDSTLKIQPAKLEDSAVYLCASSLGQGMSNQPQHFGDGTRLSIL.

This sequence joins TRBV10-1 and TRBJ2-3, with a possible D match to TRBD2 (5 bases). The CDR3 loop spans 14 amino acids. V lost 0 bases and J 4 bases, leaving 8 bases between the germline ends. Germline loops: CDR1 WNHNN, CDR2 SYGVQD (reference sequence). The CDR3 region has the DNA TGCGCCAGCAGTGAGTCGTCGCGGGCAGATACGCAGTATTTT. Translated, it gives CASSESSRADTQYF.

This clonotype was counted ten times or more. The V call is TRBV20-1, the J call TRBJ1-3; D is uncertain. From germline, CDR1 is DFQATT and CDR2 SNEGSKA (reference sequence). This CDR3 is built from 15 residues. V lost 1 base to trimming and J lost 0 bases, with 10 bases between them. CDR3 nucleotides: TGCAGTGCTAGAGGTGTGGGGAGCTCTGGAAACACCATATATTTT. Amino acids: CSARGVGSSGNTIYF.

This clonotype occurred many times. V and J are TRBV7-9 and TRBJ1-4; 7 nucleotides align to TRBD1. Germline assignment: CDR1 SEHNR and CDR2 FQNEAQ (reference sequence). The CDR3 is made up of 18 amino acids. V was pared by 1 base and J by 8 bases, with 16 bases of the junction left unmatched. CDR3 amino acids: CASSLVGTVDIAEEKLFF. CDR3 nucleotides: TGTGCCAGCAGCTTAGTTGGGACAGTCGATATTGCTGAAGAAAAACTGTTTTTT.

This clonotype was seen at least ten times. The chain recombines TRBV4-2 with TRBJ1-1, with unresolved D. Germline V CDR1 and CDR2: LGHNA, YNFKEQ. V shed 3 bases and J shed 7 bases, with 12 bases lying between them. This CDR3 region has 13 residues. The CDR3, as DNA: TGTGCCAGCAGCCAGGGAGAGGCGAATGAAGCTTTCTTT. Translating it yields CASSQGEANEAFF.

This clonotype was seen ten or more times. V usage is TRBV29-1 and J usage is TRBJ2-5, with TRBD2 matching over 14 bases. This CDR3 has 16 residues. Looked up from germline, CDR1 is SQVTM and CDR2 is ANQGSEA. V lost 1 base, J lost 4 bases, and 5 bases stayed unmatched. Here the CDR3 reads CSVEAPGLAGAETQYF. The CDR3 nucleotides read TGCAGCGTTGAAGCTCCGGGACTAGCGGGAGCAGAGACCCAGTACTTC.